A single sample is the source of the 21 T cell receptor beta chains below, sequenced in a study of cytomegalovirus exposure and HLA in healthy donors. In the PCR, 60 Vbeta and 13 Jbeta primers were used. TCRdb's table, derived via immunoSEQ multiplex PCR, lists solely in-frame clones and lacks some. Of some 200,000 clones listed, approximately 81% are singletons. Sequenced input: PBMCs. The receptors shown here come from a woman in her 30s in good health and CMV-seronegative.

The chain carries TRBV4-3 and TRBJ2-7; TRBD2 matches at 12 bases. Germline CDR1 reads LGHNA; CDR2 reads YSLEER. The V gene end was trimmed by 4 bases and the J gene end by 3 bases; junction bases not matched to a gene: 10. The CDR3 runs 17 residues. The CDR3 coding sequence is TGCGCCAGCAGCCCAGGAACTAGCGGGGGGAGCCTCTACGAGCAGTACTTC. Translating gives CASSPGTSGGSLYEQYF.

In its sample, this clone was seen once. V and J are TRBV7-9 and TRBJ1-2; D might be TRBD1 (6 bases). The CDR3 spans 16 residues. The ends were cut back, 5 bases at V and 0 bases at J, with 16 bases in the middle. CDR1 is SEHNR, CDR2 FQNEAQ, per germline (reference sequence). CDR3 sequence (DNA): TGTGCCAGCAGCAAGGGTGGACAGCCTTCTAACTATGGCTACACCTTC. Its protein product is CASSKGGQPSNYGYTF.

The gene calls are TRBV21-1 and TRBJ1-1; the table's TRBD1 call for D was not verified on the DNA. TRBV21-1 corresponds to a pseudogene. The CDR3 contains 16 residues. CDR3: CASRRKGAEGYTEAFF. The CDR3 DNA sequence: TGTGCCAGCAGGCGTAAGGGGGCAGAAGGGTACACTGAAGCTTTCTTT.

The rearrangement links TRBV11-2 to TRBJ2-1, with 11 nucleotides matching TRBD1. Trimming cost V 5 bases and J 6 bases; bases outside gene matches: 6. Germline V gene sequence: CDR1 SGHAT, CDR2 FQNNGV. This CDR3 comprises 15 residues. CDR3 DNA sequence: TGTGCCAGCAGCCAGGACAGGGGGCGTTTCAATGAGCAGTTCTTC. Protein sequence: CASSQDRGRFNEQFF.

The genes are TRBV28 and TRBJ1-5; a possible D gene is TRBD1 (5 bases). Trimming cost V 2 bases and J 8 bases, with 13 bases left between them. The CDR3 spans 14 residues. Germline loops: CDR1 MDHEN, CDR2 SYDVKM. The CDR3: CASSLGAFGEPQHF. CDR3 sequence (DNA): TGTGCCAGCAGTTTAGGGGCGTTCGGAGAGCCCCAGCATTTT. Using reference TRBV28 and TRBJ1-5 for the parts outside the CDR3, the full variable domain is DVKVTQSSRYLVKRTGEKVFLECVQDMDHENMFWYRQDPGLGLRLIYFSYDVKMKEKGDIPEGYSVSREKKERFSLILESASTNQTSMYLCASSLGAFGEPQHFGDGTRLSIL.

CDR3 protein: CASSGTNIQYF. CDR3 nucleotides: TGTGCCAGCAGCGGTACGAACATTCAGTACTTC. The chain carries TRBV2 and TRBJ2-4; D unresolved. CDR3 length: 11 residues. Per germline, CDR1 SNHLY and CDR2 FYNNEI. The V end was cut by 6 bases, the J end by 7 bases, with 7 bases between.

The CDR3 nucleotides are TGTGCCAGCAGCTTGGGGATCCCCGGGAGGAATATCGAGCAGTACTTC. This codes for CASSLGIPGRNIEQYF. The gene calls are TRBV5-4 and TRBJ2-7; 7 bases match TRBD2. The trim removed 0 bases at V and 6 bases at J, leaving 12 bases unmatched. Germline-derived CDR1 and CDR2 are SGHNT and YYREEE (reference sequence). This CDR3 comprises 16 residues.

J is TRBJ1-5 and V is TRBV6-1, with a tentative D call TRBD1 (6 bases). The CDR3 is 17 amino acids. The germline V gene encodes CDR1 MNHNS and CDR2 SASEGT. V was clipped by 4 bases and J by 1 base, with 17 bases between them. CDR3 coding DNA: TGTGCCAGCAGTGCCTTGCCCACGGGGGGCAGCAATCAGCCCCAGCATTTT. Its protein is CASSALPTGGSNQPQHF.

This CDR3 is CASSSRVDQPQHF. The CDR3 DNA is TGTGCCAGCAGTAGCAGGGTAGATCAGCCCCAGCATTTT. The chain carries TRBV6-5 and TRBJ1-5, with D maybe TRBD1 (5 bases). The CDR3 runs to 13 residues. Per germline, CDR1 MNHEY and CDR2 SVGAGI. Trimming left V 5 bases short and J 5 bases short, with 10 bases between.

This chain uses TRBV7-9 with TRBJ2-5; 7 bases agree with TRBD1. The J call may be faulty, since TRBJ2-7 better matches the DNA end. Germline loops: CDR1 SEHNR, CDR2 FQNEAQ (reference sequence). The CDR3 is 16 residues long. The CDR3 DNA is TGTGCCAGCAGCCCTAGGACAGGCCCGACGGTCTACGAGCAGTACTTC. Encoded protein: CASSPRTGPTVYEQYF.

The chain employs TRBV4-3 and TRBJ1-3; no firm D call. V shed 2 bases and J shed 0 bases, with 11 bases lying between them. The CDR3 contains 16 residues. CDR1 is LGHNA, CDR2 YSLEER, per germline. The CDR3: CASSQNFHSSGNTIYF. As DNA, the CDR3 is TGCGCCAGCAGCCAAAACTTTCATAGCTCTGGAAACACCATATATTTT.

The CDR3: CAISGQGESEKAFF. The CDR3 nucleotides are TGTGCCATCAGTGGACAGGGAGAGTCTGAGAAAGCTTTCTTT. This rearrangement joins TRBV10-3 to TRBJ1-1, with 7 bases that match TRBD1. Germline V gives CDR1 ENHRY, CDR2 SYGVKD. This CDR3 is 14 amino acids long. After removal of 4 bases from V and 9 bases from J, the junction contained 11 bases not matched to a gene.

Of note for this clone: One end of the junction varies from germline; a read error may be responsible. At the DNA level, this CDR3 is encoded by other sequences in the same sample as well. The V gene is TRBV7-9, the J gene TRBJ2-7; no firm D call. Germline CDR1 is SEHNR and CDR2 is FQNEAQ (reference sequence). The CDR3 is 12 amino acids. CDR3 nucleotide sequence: TGTTCCAGCAGCTTATATAGCTACGAGCAGTACTTC. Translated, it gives CSSSLYSYEQYF.

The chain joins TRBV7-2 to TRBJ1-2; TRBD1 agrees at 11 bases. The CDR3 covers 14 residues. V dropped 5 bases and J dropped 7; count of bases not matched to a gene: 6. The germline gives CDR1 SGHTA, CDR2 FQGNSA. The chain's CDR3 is CASSPGTGGRGYTF. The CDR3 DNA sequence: TGTGCCAGCAGCCCCGGGACAGGGGGTCGTGGCTACACCTTC.

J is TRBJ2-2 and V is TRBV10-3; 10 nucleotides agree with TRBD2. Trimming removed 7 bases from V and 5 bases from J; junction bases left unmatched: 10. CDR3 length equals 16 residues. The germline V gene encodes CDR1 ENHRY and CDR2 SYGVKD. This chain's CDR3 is CAIKSSGRANTGELFF. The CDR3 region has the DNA TGTGCCATCAAGTCCAGCGGGAGGGCCAATACCGGGGAGCTGTTTTTT.

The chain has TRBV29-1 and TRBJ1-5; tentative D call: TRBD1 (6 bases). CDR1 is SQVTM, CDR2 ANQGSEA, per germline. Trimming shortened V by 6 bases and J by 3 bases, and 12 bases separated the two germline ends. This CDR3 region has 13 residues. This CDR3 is CSVADSFNQPQHF. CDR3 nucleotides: TGCAGCGTCGCGGACAGCTTCAATCAGCCCCAGCATTTT.

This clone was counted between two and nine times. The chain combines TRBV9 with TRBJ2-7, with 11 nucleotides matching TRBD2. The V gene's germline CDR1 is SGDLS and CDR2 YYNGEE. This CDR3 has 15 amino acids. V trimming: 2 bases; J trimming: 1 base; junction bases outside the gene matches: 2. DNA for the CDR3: TGTGCCAGCAGCGTTGGACTAGCGGGTTCCTACGAGCAGTACTTC. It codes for CASSVGLAGSYEQYF.

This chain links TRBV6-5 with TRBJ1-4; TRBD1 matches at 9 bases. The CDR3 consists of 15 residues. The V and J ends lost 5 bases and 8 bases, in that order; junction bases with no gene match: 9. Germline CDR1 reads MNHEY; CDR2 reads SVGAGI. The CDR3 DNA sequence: TGTGCCAGCAGTCGACAGGGGGAGATGAAAGAAAAACTGTTTTTT. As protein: CASSRQGEMKEKLFF.

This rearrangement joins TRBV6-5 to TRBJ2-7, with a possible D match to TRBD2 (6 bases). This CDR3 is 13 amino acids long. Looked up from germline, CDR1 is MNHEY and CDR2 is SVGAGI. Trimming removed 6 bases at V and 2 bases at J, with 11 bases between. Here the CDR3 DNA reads TGTGCCAGCAGGGCGGCGGGGCCCTACGAGCAGTACTTC. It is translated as CASRAAGPYEQYF.

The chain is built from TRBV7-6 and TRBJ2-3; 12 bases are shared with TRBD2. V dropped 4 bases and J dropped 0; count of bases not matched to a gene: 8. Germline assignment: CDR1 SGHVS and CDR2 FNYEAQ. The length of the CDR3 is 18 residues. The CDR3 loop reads CASSSYLAGGLSTDTQYF. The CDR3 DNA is TGTGCCAGCAGCTCGTATCTAGCGGGGGGGCTAAGCACAGATACGCAGTATTTT.

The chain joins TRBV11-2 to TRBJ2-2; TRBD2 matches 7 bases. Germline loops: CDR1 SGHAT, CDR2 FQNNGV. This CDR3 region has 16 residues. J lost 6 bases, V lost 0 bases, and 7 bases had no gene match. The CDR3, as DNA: TGTGCCAGCAGCTTAGAGGGCGGGAGTCTCGCCGGGGAGCTGTTTTTT. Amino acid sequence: CASSLEGGSLAGELFF. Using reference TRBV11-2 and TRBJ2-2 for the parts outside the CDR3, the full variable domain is EAGVAQSPRYKIIEKRQSVAFWCNPISGHATLYWYQQILGQGPKLLIQFQNNGVVDDSQLPKDRFSAERLKGVDSTLKIQPAKLEDSAVYLCASSLEGGSLAGELFFGEGSRLTVL.